This T cell receptor beta chain was recorded in a study of tumor-infiltrating lymphocytes in primary liver carcinoma. The roughly 19-33 mg bulk tissue piece was not sorted before simultaneous RNA and DNA extraction. Every patient had chronic HBV infection and was treatment-naive. Reverse transcription of roughly 480 ng total RNA with a constant-region primer produced TCR beta cDNA. TCR beta libraries came from three nested multiplex PCR rounds using slightly modified ARM-PCR. Rounds one and two of PCR, each of roughly 11 cycles, were primed with TRBV1-TRBV30 forward primers and a C-beta reverse primer. TCRdb itself ran the multiplex PCR reads through MiXCR, one entry per CDR3 protein. The sample includes fewer than 200,000 distinct CDR3 sequences, approximately 86% seen only once; the top ten take around a sixth. As for this clonotype: As yet, its antigen is unknown. Because the CDR3 is missing its conserved closing phenylalanine or tryptophan, this is likely a read error. The DNA is left out, because the CDR3 cannot be placed on it with certainty; the CDR3 is given as TCRdb lists it.

Study-wide results and caveats: Only about 7.5-24% of top clones showed up in all five tumor regions. Tumor region pairs outstripped tumor-adjacent and tumor-blood pairs in overlap.

The CDR3 totals 15 residues, both ends included. Germline values: CDR1 SGHRS, CDR2 YFSETQ. Sequenced input: tumor tissue from primary liver carcinoma. The origin of this receptor is a middle-aged man with primary liver carcinoma and hepatitis B virus infection. This rearrangement joins TRBV5-1 to TRBJ2-1; TRBD1, as called in the table, went unchecked against the DNA. This chain's CDR3 is CASILGTGSYNEQLL.